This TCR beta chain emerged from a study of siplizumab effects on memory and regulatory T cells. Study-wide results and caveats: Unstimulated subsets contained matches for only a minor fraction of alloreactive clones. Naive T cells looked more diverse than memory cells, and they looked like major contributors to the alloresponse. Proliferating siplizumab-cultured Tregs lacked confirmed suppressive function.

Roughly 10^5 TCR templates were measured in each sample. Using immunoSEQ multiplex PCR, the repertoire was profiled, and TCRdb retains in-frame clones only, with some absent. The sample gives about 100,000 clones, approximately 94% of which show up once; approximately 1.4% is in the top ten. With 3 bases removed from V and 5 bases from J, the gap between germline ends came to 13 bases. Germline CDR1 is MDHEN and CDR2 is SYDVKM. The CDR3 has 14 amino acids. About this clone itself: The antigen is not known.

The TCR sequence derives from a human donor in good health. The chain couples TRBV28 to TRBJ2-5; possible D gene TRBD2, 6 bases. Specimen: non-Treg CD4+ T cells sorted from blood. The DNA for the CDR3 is TGTGCCAGCAGTTTGGGGGGAAGCCAGGAGACCCAGTACTTC. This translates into CASSLGGSQETQYF.